A selection of T cell receptor beta chains follows, all from one sample in a study of cytomegalovirus exposure and HLA in healthy donors. Measured with immunoSEQ multiplex PCR; TCRdb has only the in-frame clones, and not every one. The sample yields about 130,000 clones, just under 85% seen once. Sequencing was performed on PBMCs. The receptors derive from a man younger than 40 in good health and CMV-seropositive. The CDR3 runs from the conserved cysteine through the conserved F or W. The D gene is left open where the match is weak.

CASSIGLNTGELFF TRBJ2-2 NA TRBV5-1 14
CASKLGQLSYEQYF TRBJ2-7 NA TRBV6-1 14
CASSPGQGNTGELFF TRBJ2-2 TRBD1 TRBV18 15
CASSETPAGGINTQYF TRBJ2-3 TRBD2 TRBV2 16
CASSRAGFEETQYF TRBJ2-5 NA TRBV5-1 14
CASSVGGGSVRDTQYF TRBJ2-3 TRBD2 TRBV7-2 16
CASSPELPGQGVGQYF TRBJ2-7 TRBD1 TRBV5-1 16
CASGDSLNTGELFF TRBJ2-2 NA TRBV11-2 14
CASSFWTGNYVGEQYF TRBJ2-7 TRBD1 TRBV11-1 16
CASSVAWTSMAPHPTDTQYF TRBJ2-3 TRBD2 TRBV9 20
CATRGAPSTDTQYF TRBJ2-3 NA TRBV10-3 14
CASSLNLSGQYEQYF TRBJ2-7 TRBD1 TRBV6-7 15
CASSPPGGSYNEQFF TRBJ2-1 TRBD2 TRBV11-2 15
CASSLLAGGDGYTF TRBJ1-2 NA TRBV7-2 14
CASSLSTSGERNEQFF TRBJ2-1 TRBD2 TRBV7-6 16
CASSPDRTGANVLTF TRBJ2-6 NA TRBV27 15
CASSNFRWGYTF TRBJ1-2 NA TRBV7-9 12
CASSVDDRGYGYTF TRBJ1-2 TRBD1 TRBV9 14
CASSYTGQSYGYTF TRBJ1-2 TRBD1 TRBV6-5 14
CASSYSIGRPTDTQYF TRBJ2-3 NA TRBV6-5 16
CASSIGKGTGAGYTF TRBJ1-2 TRBD1 TRBV19 15
CASSLDPLEGREQYF TRBJ2-7 NA TRBV11-2 15
CASSIGQGDGYTF TRBJ1-2 TRBD1 TRBV19 13
CASSIGPGTVYEQYF TRBJ2-7 TRBD1 TRBV19 15
CAWSGRYNEQFF TRBJ2-1 NA TRBV30 12
CASSLITGVGTEAFF TRBJ1-1 NA TRBV5-1 15
CASSVGVFAGVMGNEQFF TRBJ2-1 TRBD2 TRBV9 18
CASSPGTGAGHTEAFF TRBJ1-1 TRBD1 TRBV5-6 16
CASSLGDRADYGYTF TRBJ1-2 TRBD1 TRBV7-9 15
CASSLLTSASYEQYF TRBJ2-7 TRBD2 TRBV7-9 15
CASSSQGAGELFF TRBJ2-2 TRBD1 TRBV5-4 13
CASSFGERSSNEQFF TRBJ2-1 NA TRBV7-2 15
CASAGGSDTQYF TRBJ2-3 TRBD2 TRBV5-4 12
CASSLASTGSGYTF TRBJ1-2 TRBD1 TRBV7-2 14
CASSPNQGQNSYGYTF TRBJ1-2 TRBD1 TRBV9 16
CAISEAQGKANYGYTF TRBJ1-2 TRBD1 TRBV10-3 16
CASSLVRQTYGYTF TRBJ1-2 NA TRBV7-7 14
CSVDTGGNYGYTF TRBJ1-2 TRBD1 TRBV29-1 13
CASSLWGGPNTGELFF TRBJ2-2 NA TRBV5-4 16
CASSLVTRTGEQYF TRBJ2-7 NA TRBV7-2 14
CASSESIGGGTEAFF TRBJ1-1 NA TRBV10-2 15
CASSVGAGETQYF TRBJ2-3 TRBD2 TRBV9 13
CASSPGGAGRTEAFF TRBJ1-1 NA TRBV7-6 15
CSVAGEWDSTFIVQETQYF TRBJ2-5 TRBD1 TRBV29-1 19
CASSFTPLGGLNTGELFF TRBJ2-2 NA TRBV7-3 18
CASSWGGTSGGPPADTQYF TRBJ2-3 TRBD2 TRBV5-4 19
CASKSEETQYF TRBJ2-5 NA TRBV2 11
CASSRDLGVSEQFF TRBJ2-1 NA TRBV6-1 14
CAISEIGGAGGSTEAFF TRBJ1-1 NA TRBV10-3 17
CASSHGQGAGKLFF TRBJ1-4 TRBD1 TRBV5-6 14
CASSRGREDTGELFF TRBJ2-2 NA TRBV11-2 15
CASSEGQGSYGYTF TRBJ1-2 TRBD1 TRBV25-1 14
CAWSPWNTEAFF TRBJ1-1 NA TRBV30 12